This T cell receptor (beta chain) derives from a study of cytomegalovirus exposure and HLA in healthy donors (TCRdb year 2017). Describing the broader study: An earlier analysis of some 550 of the donors reported more than 250 Gb of sequence data and around 120 million unique TCR beta sequences from roughly 200 million T cells. The study profiled the T cell repertoires of 666 subjects by immunosequencing and related them to cytomegalovirus serostatus. Rather than using new phenotypic data, the later analysis identified candidate immune exposures from TCR beta sequences and from how often those sequences occurred across donors. Typing coverage varied by locus: roughly 620-630 donors for A, B, C, DRB1 and DQB1; approximately 500 for DQA1; around 610 for DPA1; approximately 470 for DPB1. Of the 398 genotyped donors, approximately 82% fell in the genetic ancestry cluster associated with self-reported Caucasian donors. Donor age, sex, ethnicity and CMV serostatus were compiled together with the repertoire data. An early release that covered some 630 HLA-typed donors contained about 300 gigabases of sequencing data and some 87 million unique TCR sequences. All discovery cohort repertoires had been generated on a single sequencing platform. In an earlier analysis of a few hundred of the donors, high-throughput TCR beta sequencing was used to judge whether each TCR beta V gene segment behaved as functional or pseudogenic. The study aimed to test whether signatures of past pathogen exposure could be identified by cataloging public T cell receptors. In a later genetic analysis, genome-wide SNP genotypes for 398 of the 666 donors were used, and that subset was treated as a discovery cohort. The study combined high-throughput TCR immunosequencing, statistical association of individual TCRs with disease status, and machine learning to predict cytomegalovirus infection status. A later analysis re-examined previously published TCR beta repertoires from 610 or so donors and added high-resolution HLA genotyping to investigate patterns of TCR occurrence. Along with the roughly 700-subject first cohort, a separate validation cohort of over a hundred different subjects was used. Among some 400 genotyped donors of the cohort, an average of 235,054 unique TCR beta nucleotide sequences were sequenced per donor, roughly 20% of them non-productive. Class I and class II HLA loci were covered by the typing at four-digit resolution. A few DR-DQ haplotypes were treated as single units for association and clustering because of strong linkage in the cohort.

To prepare the library, the immunoSEQ multiplex PCR assay was applied. A mixture of 60 forward primers for TCR Vbeta segments and 13 reverse primers for TCR Jbeta segments was used in the multiplex PCR. A multiplex PCR assay on genomic DNA amplified the CDR3 region of rearranged TCR beta genes. Amplified TCR beta libraries were sequenced as 87-base-pair reads on the Illumina HiSeq System. On the study's bioinformatics: A later analysis counted approximately 76 million unique TCR beta chains across the 700 or so repertoires, and 9 million to 14 million of these chains were shared by at least two donors. To remove PCR and sequencing errors, raw reads were error-corrected and collapsed into unique sequences using a nearest-neighbor algorithm that merged closely related sequences. V, D and J gene segments were assigned by aligning CDR3 sequences to IMGT reference sequences. For a sequence to be retained, a match of at least six nucleotides to both a V gene segment and a J gene segment was required. A rearrangement was called productive if the CDR3 had no stop codons and remained in frame with V and J, and every other rearrangement was called non-productive. Following IMGT convention, CDR3 was defined as the stretch from the second conserved V-encoded cysteine up to the conserved J-encoded phenylalanine. In an earlier analysis of around 600 of the donors, sequences lacking an unambiguous match to a single V gene segment were excluded. In an earlier analysis of 587 of the donors, V segments were called functional above 56.7% productive rearrangements and were called segregating when the between-donor standard deviation exceeded 5%. To diagnose cytomegalovirus status from the catalog of TCR beta chain sequences, a statistical classification framework was built. A later analysis assigned V and J genes by comparing TCR nucleotide sequences with IMGT/GENE-DB human TR gene sequences. A later analysis assigned CDR3 sequences and most-parsimonious VDJ recombination scenarios with the TCRdist pipeline. In a later analysis, every TCR beta chain was defined by the combination of its CDR3 amino acid sequence and its V-gene family, and reads without a unique V-gene family were dropped. As a way to deal with suspected cross-contamination and a sequencing artifact, a later analysis dropped over 550 nucleotide sequences that were highly shared and had low generation probability. In a later analysis, a clonal expansion index was calculated for each public chain from normalized within-repertoire ranks of inferred template counts. In a later analysis, generation probabilities were computed with a VDJ recombination model fitted to out-of-frame rearrangements, and the resulting probabilities were checked against IGoR. Hypergeometric tests were used in a later analysis to score TCR-TCR, TCR-HLA and TCR-CMV co-occurrence, with a repertoire-size bias correction applied to the TCR pairs. False discovery rates were estimated in a later analysis by permuting HLA or CMV assignments 20 times. In a later analysis, co-occurring TCRs were grouped using DBSCAN, with TCRdist sequence similarity added in when clustering inside HLA-allele-positive subsets. Repertoires with fewer than 30,000 or more than 120,000 public chains, plus five repertoires with anomalous nucleotide sharing, were excluded from co-occurrence clustering. TCRdb obtained this table from immuneACCESS and retained in-frame rearrangements with V and J assigned. These tables miss some clones; where compared with another copy, unresolved V genes account for less than half of the shortfall, and the remainder is unexplained. For V, J and clone size, that table is used; D and trimming come from the DNA. The sample yields about 100,000 clones; 81% were counted once. 2% to 2.5% of the sample lies in the top ten.

About this clone: Its specific antigen is unknown. It has no much larger one-base neighbor in the sample; base qualities were not kept.

The cohort comprised some 700 healthy bone marrow donors. Cohort members were all nominally healthy when sampled, although unrecorded immune exposures were likely present. The donor tested CMV seronegative, placing the donor among the 350 to 400 seronegative members of the cohort. Every donor gave a peripheral blood sample, and the peripheral blood mononuclear cells from that sample were used for TCR beta sequencing. Genomic DNA extraction from the blood cell samples was performed with the Qiagen DNeasy Blood Extraction Kit. The full study reports these points: A later genetic analysis reported fewer N-insertions in productive TCRs among donors in an Asian-associated ancestry cluster than the 666-donor mean. A cluster of highly shared sequence variants was judged likely to be a technical artifact of the sequencing pipeline. At a false discovery rate of 0.05, a later analysis linked fewer than 20,000 TCR beta sequences to specific HLA alleles. Correlated functional status among segregating V segments might be attributable to linkage disequilibrium, but an unknown experimental factor could not be ruled out. Several of the top co-occurrence clusters appeared to be linked to parvovirus B19, influenza, CMV and Epstein-Barr virus, according to a later analysis. In a later analysis, HLA-associated TCR beta chains were found to be more clonally expanded and to have lower generation probabilities than equally common non-associated chains. Because some donors lacked HLA typing at each locus, the association tests relied only on the typed subset. An earlier analysis of approximately 540 of the donors showed that most TCR beta V segments appeared in productive rearrangements either about 87% or about 30% of the time, which broadly matched IMGT annotations. In vitro tests confirmed that three of the cytomegalovirus-associated TCR beta chains recognize cytomegalovirus antigens. The authors suggested that the approach could potentially be generalized to other disease states and immunological phenotypes. The 87-base-pair reads could not distinguish some IMGT-functional V segments, including TRBV6-2 and TRBV6-3, so those segments were excluded. Assigning TCR associations to individual alleles was difficult when HLA alleles, especially DR and DQ, strongly co-occurred. Roughly uniform sequencing depth across donors was assumed in presence/absence analyses, although this assumption may not hold. Most CMV-associated TCR beta chains appeared to be HLA-restricted in a later analysis, and the HLA associations seemed to be driven largely by CMV exposure. A later analysis found that TCR association rates varied across HLA loci, with DRB1 alleles showing the most associated TCRs and HLA-C alleles the fewest. Immune exposure information for the cohort was limited to CMV serostatus. A further reported finding was that TCR beta sequences accurately predicted the HLA-A and HLA-B alleles for most subjects in the first cohort. The study listed 164 TCR beta chains as associated with cytomegalovirus. The classifier was reported to diagnose cytomegalovirus status with high specificity and sensitivity in both the original cohort and the validation cohort. Most TCR sequences were observed very rarely across donors, whereas some public TCRs were present in many individuals. This cohort had only TCR beta chains sequenced, and the lack of alpha or paired-chain data limited which features could be detected. About 17 rarely observed V segments, including chromosome 9 orphons, were excluded from the earlier analysis of several hundred of the donors because counts were too low. A later genetic analysis associated a missense DCLRE1C variant with V-gene and J-gene trimming of TCR beta chains, and an independent cohort replicated the association.

Trimming takes 5 bases from V and 5 bases from J, and the germline ends sit 18 bases apart. The germline V gene encodes CDR1 SEHNR and CDR2 FQNEAQ (reference sequence). From the cysteine up to the phenylalanine, the CDR3 has a length of 16 residues. The entry retains the CDR3 DNA only, 48 bases that are in frame from base 1. The chain was built from TRBV7-9 and TRBJ1-4; a tentative D match to TRBD1 spans 6 bases. This receptor was identified in a man aged 25 to 40 in good health and CMV-seronegative. The sample consisted of PBMCs. The CDR3 in this case is CASSQTTGRRNEKLFF. The DNA sequence follows: TGTGCCAGCAGCCAGACGACAGGTCGGAGGAATGAAAAACTGTTTTTT.